One and the same sample provided the 18 T cell receptor beta chains below, sequenced in a study of blood T cells in healthy people across ages. PCR was performed a second time for about 7 to 11 cycles using a sample-barcoded 5' primer and a J-beta primer mix. In TCRdb, the 5' RACE reads were re-called with MiXCR into one record per CDR3 protein. Altogether about 1.5 million distinct CDR3 sequences are present, about 43% being singletons, with the ten largest covering 7.9%. The sample was blood. The source is a woman aged 18-30 years in good health.

Regarding this clonotype: A much larger clone differs from this one at a single base, so this may be a read error. The chain is built from TRBV5-6 and TRBJ2-5; no firm D call. Trimming removed 4 bases at V and 11 bases at J, with 12 bases between. The CDR3 contains 11 residues. Germline-derived CDR1 and CDR2 are SGHDT and YYEEEE. CDR3 sequence: CASSGSGEQYF. The CDR3 DNA reads TGTGCCAGCAGCGGGTCGGGTGAGCAGTACTTC. Full variable domain (remainder filled in from reference TRBV5-6 and TRBJ2-5): DAGVTQSPTHLIKTRGQQVTLRCSPKSGHDTVSWYQQALGQGPQFIFQYYEEEERQRGNFPDRFSGHQFPNYSSELNVNALLLGDSALYLCASSGSGEQYFGPGTRLLVL.

The chain carries TRBV4-2 and TRBJ2-3; the match to TRBD2 covers 11 bases. This CDR3 is 17 amino acids long. J lost 2 bases, V lost 0 bases, and 4 bases had no gene match. Germline CDR1 LGHNA, CDR2 YNFKEQ. CDR3 residues: CASSQDPSGRSTDTQYF. For the CDR3, the DNA is TGTGCCAGCAGCCAAGATCCTAGCGGGAGGTCCACAGATACGCAGTATTTT.

As for this clonotype: A much larger clonotype is one base distant, so this may be a read error. The genes are TRBV2 and TRBJ2-1, with 9 bases lining up with TRBD2. V was clipped by 2 bases and J by 4 bases; unmatched bases: 12. The length of the CDR3 is 18 residues. Looked up from germline, CDR1 is SNHLY and CDR2 is FYNNEI. The CDR3 DNA sequence: TGTGCCAGCAGTGAACTAGCGGGATACGCCGATCTTTACAATGAGCAGTTCTTC. Encoded protein: CASSELAGYADLYNEQFF.

This sequence joins TRBV27 and TRBJ2-3, with D tentatively TRBD1 or TRBD2 (5 bases each). Per the germline V gene, CDR1 is MNHEY and CDR2 is SMNVEV (reference sequence). The CDR3 is made up of 15 amino acids. The germline V and J ends were trimmed by 7 bases and 2 bases, with 16 bases remaining between them. The CDR3 DNA is TGTGCCAGCAATTTCTTGGGGGAAGACACAGATACGCAGTATTTT. This encodes CASNFLGEDTDTQYF.

This clonotype came up a few times. The chain carries TRBV4-1 and TRBJ2-1; the match to TRBD2 covers 9 bases. The J call may be incorrect, as the DNA end agrees better with TRBJ2-7. Per germline, CDR1 MGHRA and CDR2 YSYEKL. This CDR3 is built from 19 residues. CDR3 residues: CASSQVMLAGPSSYNEQYF. Written as DNA, the CDR3 is TGCGCCAGCAGCCAAGTAATGCTAGCGGGACCGAGCTCCTACAATGAGCAGTACTTC.

The chain carries TRBV18 and TRBJ1-1; possibly TRBD1 for D (6 bases). The CDR3 consists of 18 residues. Germline CDR1 is KGHSH and CDR2 is LQKENI. The V gene lost 1 base and the J gene lost 0 bases, with 18 bases spanning the gap. The CDR3 DNA follows: TGTGCCAGCTCACCACGCGCAGGGGACCTCCTCATGAACACTGAAGCTTTCTTT. Amino acid sequence: CASSPRAGDLLMNTEAFF.

This clonotype showed up just once. The chain employs TRBV28 and TRBJ1-1; 9 nucleotides line up with TRBD1. The CDR3 runs 14 residues. V lost 6 bases to trimming and J lost 11 bases; unmatched junction nucleotides: 13. Germline V gene lookup returns CDR1 MDHEN and CDR2 SYDVKM. CDR3 protein: CASSRTGTGIGAFF. In DNA form, the CDR3 reads TGTGCCAGCAGCCGGACCGGGACAGGGATCGGGGCTTTCTTT.

In its sample, this clonotype was seen once. The V and J genes are TRBV10-2 and TRBJ2-1; 10 positions agree with TRBD2. Trimming took 3 bases from V and 3 from J; bases not matched to a gene: 8. This CDR3 has 17 residues. CDR1 and CDR2 (germline): WSHSY, SAAADI. CDR3 sequence: CASSEPGLAVSYNEQFF. The CDR3 DNA is TGCGCCAGCAGTGAACCCGGACTAGCGGTTAGCTACAATGAGCAGTTCTTC.

The chain uses TRBV20-1 and TRBJ2-5, with D uncertain. The V and J ends lost 6 bases and 5 bases respectively, with 19 bases between them. The CDR3 is 14 amino acids. Germline CDR1 and CDR2: DFQATT and SNEGSKA (reference sequence). The CDR3, as DNA: TGCAGTGCATCTTTAGGGTCCCGACGGGAGACCCAGTACTTC. It yields the protein CSASLGSRRETQYF.

The gene calls are TRBV4-2 and TRBJ2-1; the D call may be TRBD1 or TRBD2 (5 bases each). The CDR3 runs 14 residues. Germline CDR1 reads LGHNA; CDR2 reads YNFKEQ. Between the trimmed V and J ends, which lost 0 bases and 9 bases, there was a span of 12 bases. This chain's CDR3 is CASSQEGPKSEQFF. CDR3 nucleotides: TGTGCCAGCAGCCAAGAGGGACCGAAGAGTGAGCAGTTCTTC.

The chain has TRBV5-1 and TRBJ2-5, with 9 bases matching TRBD1. CDR1 is SGHRS, CDR2 YFSETQ, per germline. V dropped 2 bases and J dropped 4; count of bases not matched to a gene: 9. The CDR3 covers 16 residues. CDR3 amino acids: CASSFPGQGVVETQYF. The CDR3 DNA reads as TGCGCCAGCAGCTTCCCGGGACAGGGTGTCGTAGAGACCCAGTACTTC. Looking up the rest from reference TRBV5-1 and TRBJ2-5 gives the full variable domain: KAGVTQTPRYLIKTRGQQVTLSCSPISGHRSVSWYQQTPGQGLQFLFEYFSETQRNKGNFPGRFSGRQFSNSRSEMNVSTLELGDSALYLCASSFPGQGVVETQYFGPGTRLLVL.

The V gene is TRBV6-5, the J gene TRBJ2-6, with TRBD1 matching over 9 bases. The CDR3 has 18 residues. V was pared by 4 bases and J by 3 bases, with 10 bases of the junction left unmatched. Germline values: CDR1 MNHEY, CDR2 SVGAGI. CDR3 sequence: CASSLSGTGLVGANVLTF. DNA for the CDR3: TGTGCCAGCAGTTTATCCGGGACAGGGTTGGTTGGGGCCAACGTCCTGACTTTC.

This clonotype was seen a few times. The rearrangement links TRBV7-9 to TRBJ1-1; tentatively, D is TRBD1 (6 bases). V shed 8 bases and J shed 0 bases, with 25 bases lying between them. The germline V gene encodes CDR1 SEHNR and CDR2 FQNEAQ (reference sequence). The CDR3 has 18 residues. The CDR3 is CASGGQRGSGKMNTEAFF. The CDR3 DNA reads as TGTGCCAGCGGGGGGCAAAGAGGCAGCGGGAAGATGAACACTGAAGCTTTCTTT.

This clonotype appeared once. V is TRBV5-1 and J is TRBJ2-7, with 7 bases lining up with TRBD1. Germline lookup yields CDR1 SGHRS and CDR2 YFSETQ. The CDR3 totals 15 residues. The J segment lost 0 bases and the V segment lost 3 bases, leaving 6 bases of the junction unmatched. The CDR3: CASSSGQDLSYEQYF. The DNA of the CDR3 is TGCGCCAGCAGCTCCGGACAGGACCTCTCCTACGAGCAGTACTTC.

The chain combines TRBV20-1 with TRBJ2-1; 7 positions agree with TRBD1. Germline CDR1 is DFQATT and CDR2 is SNEGSKA (reference sequence). CDR3 length equals 14 residues. CDR3 residues: CAPRQGSGYNEQFF. The CDR3, as DNA: TGCGCCCCCCGACAGGGATCGGGATACAATGAGCAGTTCTTC.

This clonotype was observed a few times. J is TRBJ1-4 and V is TRBV10-3, with 7 nucleotides matching TRBD1. The CDR3 has 14 amino acids. Germline assignment: CDR1 ENHRY and CDR2 SYGVKD. The J segment lost 7 bases and the V segment lost 11 bases, leaving 13 bases of the junction unmatched. CDR3 in DNA: TGTGCCGCTGGAGAATCAGGGGGAGGTGAAAAACTGTTTTTT. It codes for CAAGESGGGEKLFF.

V usage is TRBV3-1 and J usage is TRBJ1-1; D is perhaps TRBD1 (6 bases). The CDR3 spans 17 residues. The germline CDR1 and CDR2 sequences are LGHDT and YNNKEL (reference sequence). V lost 1 base and J 2 bases, leaving 17 bases between the germline ends. The CDR3 is CASSQGVPGTRNTEAFF. The DNA of the CDR3 is TGTGCCAGCAGCCAAGGAGTCCCCGGGACACGAAACACTGAAGCTTTCTTT.

This clonotype has only a few counts. This chain links TRBV29-1 with TRBJ1-6; possible D gene TRBD1, 5 bases. V gave up 1 base and J gave up 11 bases, with 12 bases separating them. Germline-derived CDR1 and CDR2 are SQVTM and ANQGSEA. The CDR3 loop spans 13 amino acids. The CDR3 nucleotides are TGCAGCGTTGAAGTCGGGGGGGAGGCACCCCTCCACTTT. Protein product: CSVEVGGEAPLHF.